Below are 21 T cell receptor beta chains sequenced from a single sample in a study of cytomegalovirus exposure and HLA in healthy donors. Primers: 60 Vbeta forward and 13 Jbeta reverse. Repertoires were generated with immunoSEQ multiplex PCR, while TCRdb's copy carries only in-frame clones and drops some. The sample includes approximately 150,000 clones, approximately 82% of them seen just once. The material sequenced was PBMCs. The receptors here all came from a woman aged 40-49 years in good health and CMV-seronegative.

CDR3 sequence: CASSSLSGGRETQYF. DNA of the CDR3: TGTGCCAGCAGTTCTTTAAGCGGGGGAAGAGAGACCCAGTACTTC. The chain combines TRBV28 with TRBJ2-5; TRBD2 matches 8 bases. The J segment lost 4 bases and the V segment lost 4 bases, leaving 8 bases of the junction unmatched. This CDR3 is built from 15 residues. CDR1 and CDR2 (germline): MDHEN, SYDVKM.

Comment on this clone: This sample includes further DNA sequences coding for the same CDR3. The V and J genes are TRBV7-6 and TRBJ2-1; 7 bases are a match to TRBD2. Germline CDR1 is SGHVS and CDR2 is FNYEAQ. Trimming removed 7 bases from V and 0 bases from J; junction bases left unmatched: 6. The CDR3 spans 15 residues. The CDR3 DNA reads TGTGCCAGCACCCTGGGCGGGAGCTCCTACAATGAGCAGTTCTTC. It codes for CASTLGGSSYNEQFF.

The chain links TRBV7-9 to TRBJ2-1; a weak D match, TRBD1 (7 bases). This CDR3 has 15 residues. Germline CDR1 and CDR2: SEHNR and FQNEAQ (reference sequence). V dropped 5 bases and J dropped 10 bases, with 21 bases sitting between them. CDR3 bases: TGTGCCAGCAGCCCGGGGGTGTATCAGGGGGGAGAGCAGTTCTTC. It codes for CASSPGVYQGGEQFF. The entire variable domain, with the rest obtained from reference TRBV7-9 and TRBJ2-1, is as follows: DTGVSQNPRHKITKRGQNVTFRCDPISEHNRLYWYRQTLGQGPEFLTYFQNEAQLEKSRLLSDRFSAERPKGSFSTLEIQRTEQGDSAMYLCASSPGVYQGGEQFFGPGTRLTVL.

This clone was detected once. The chain links TRBV28 to TRBJ1-3, with D unresolved. CDR3 size: 15 residues. In germline, CDR1 is MDHEN, CDR2 SYDVKM. V dropped 6 bases and J dropped 2 bases, with 14 bases sitting between them. The CDR3, as DNA: TGTGCCAGCAGCCGCGGTGACCTGGCTGGAAACACCATATATTTT. It translates to CASSRGDLAGNTIYF.

The V gene is TRBV7-6, the J gene TRBJ2-5; tentative D call: TRBD2 (6 bases). The CDR3 sequence is 16 residues long. Germline CDR1 reads SGHVS; CDR2 reads FNYEAQ. V gave up 1 base and J gave up 6 bases, with 18 bases separating them. CDR3 in amino acids: CASSLVGGRGIQTQYF. The CDR3 DNA follows: TGTGCCAGCAGCTTAGTGGGGGGACGGGGCATACAGACCCAGTACTTC.

The rearrangement uses TRBV5-4 and TRBJ2-6, with no clear D. CDR1 and CDR2 from the germline V gene are SGHNT and YYREEE (reference sequence). This CDR3 has 15 amino acids. V was shortened by 4 bases and J by 2 bases, with 10 bases between the two germline ends. The CDR3 protein is CASSRSSTGANVLTF. In DNA form, the CDR3 reads TGTGCCAGCAGCCGGTCGAGCACTGGGGCCAACGTCCTGACTTTC.

This clone appeared a few times. The chain links TRBV2 to TRBJ2-3; 11 bases agree with TRBD2. V lost 6 bases, J lost 3 bases, and 5 bases stayed unmatched. The CDR3 runs to 15 residues. Germline loops: CDR1 SNHLY, CDR2 FYNNEI. CDR3 region: CASRILAGVTDTQYF. The CDR3 DNA sequence: TGTGCCAGCAGGATACTAGCGGGAGTAACAGATACGCAGTATTTT. The whole variable domain, remainder taken from reference TRBV2 and TRBJ2-3, is EPEVTQTPSHQVTQMGQEVILRCVPISNHLYFYWYRQILGQKVEFLVSFYNNEISEKSEIFDDQFSVERPDGSNFTLKIRSTKLEDSAMYFCASRILAGVTDTQYFGPGTRLTVL.

The CDR3 spells CATSYVAGEVGELFF. The CDR3 coding sequence is TGTGCCACCAGCTATGTAGCGGGAGAGGTCGGGGAGCTGTTTTTT. This chain uses TRBV15 with TRBJ2-2; 9 positions match TRBD2. CDR3 size: 15 residues. The germline V gene has CDR1 LNHNV and CDR2 YYDKDF (reference sequence). The V gene end was trimmed by 5 bases and the J gene end by 7 bases; junction bases not matched to a gene: 8.

The chain recombines TRBV28 with TRBJ2-2; TRBD1 is a possible D gene (6 bases). Trimming took off 8 bases at V and 4 bases at J, with 14 bases between the two ends. Germline V gene data show CDR1 as MDHEN and CDR2 as SYDVKM. The length of the CDR3 is 14 residues. The CDR3 loop is CASSKQGFTGELFF. DNA for the CDR3: TGTGCCAGCTCAAAGCAGGGGTTCACCGGGGAGCTGTTTTTT.

This chain joins TRBV7-2 and TRBJ2-1, with TRBD2 as a possible D gene (6 bases). The germline CDR1 and CDR2 sequences are SGHTA and FQGNSA. The length of the CDR3 is 17 residues. The V gene lost 2 bases and the J gene lost 1 base, with 15 bases spanning the gap. CDR3 in amino acids: CASSLRWDFQSYNEQFF. DNA for the CDR3: TGTGCCAGCAGCTTAAGGTGGGACTTCCAGTCCTACAATGAGCAGTTCTTC.

This chain connects TRBV28 to TRBJ1-3, with D possibly TRBD1 on 6 matching bases. The ends were cut back, 2 bases at V and 0 bases at J, with 11 bases in the middle. The germline gives CDR1 MDHEN, CDR2 SYDVKM. The CDR3 loop spans 16 amino acids. The CDR3 nucleotides are TGTGCCAGCAGTTTAAGCGGGACACTCTCTGGAAACACCATATATTTT. Translated, it gives CASSLSGTLSGNTIYF. Full variable domain (missing parts from reference TRBV28 and TRBJ1-3): DVKVTQSSRYLVKRTGEKVFLECVQDMDHENMFWYRQDPGLGLRLIYFSYDVKMKEKGDIPEGYSVSREKKERFSLILESASTNQTSMYLCASSLSGTLSGNTIYFGEGSWLTVV.

This clone was observed once. The chain joins TRBV7-8 to TRBJ2-7, with 9 nucleotides matching TRBD1. The V gene's germline CDR1 is SGHVS and CDR2 FQNEAQ. The trim removed 5 bases at V and 4 bases at J, leaving 9 bases unmatched. This CDR3 region has 15 residues. The CDR3 spells CASSGVWTGEYEQYF. CDR3 DNA: TGTGCCAGCAGCGGTGTTTGGACAGGGGAGTACGAGCAGTACTTC.

The sample holds one count of this clone. This chain uses TRBV27 with TRBJ1-1; perhaps TRBD1 as D (6 bases). The CDR3 spans 16 residues. CDR1 and CDR2 from the germline V gene are MNHEY and SMNVEV (reference sequence). Trimming removed 7 bases at V and 4 bases at J, with 22 bases between. This CDR3 reads CASTDTQGPFGTEAFF. CDR3 sequence (DNA): TGTGCCAGCACCGACACACAGGGTCCCTTTGGCACTGAAGCTTTCTTT.

The CDR3 DNA reads as TGTGCCAGCTGGAACAGGGGATTTTTGGTATGGAATGAGCAGTTCTTC. It is translated as CASWNRGFLVWNEQFF. The chain recombines TRBV5-6 with TRBJ2-1, with 7 bases that match TRBD1. J was trimmed by 7 bases and V by 7 bases; bases with no gene match: 17. From germline, CDR1 is SGHDT and CDR2 YYEEEE. This CDR3 region has 16 residues.

The chain combines TRBV19 with TRBJ2-2; 7 bases are a match to TRBD2. The CDR3 loop spans 16 amino acids. Germline V gene sequence: CDR1 LNHDA, CDR2 SQIVND (reference sequence). V trimming: 5 bases; J trimming: 0 bases; junction bases outside the gene matches: 6. CDR3 residues: CASSGAGVPNTGELFF. As DNA, the CDR3 is TGTGCCAGTAGTGGGGCGGGGGTCCCGAACACCGGGGAGCTGTTTTTT.

V usage is TRBV28 and J usage is TRBJ2-1; 10 bases are a match to TRBD1. Per the germline V gene, CDR1 is MDHEN and CDR2 is SYDVKM. V shed 0 bases, J shed 5 bases, and the junction held 1 base outside the gene matches. The CDR3 is 15 residues long. CDR3 sequence reads: CASSLWGTGDNEQFF. The CDR3 DNA reads TGTGCCAGCAGTTTATGGGGGACAGGGGACAATGAGCAGTTCTTC.

The chain uses TRBV4-2 and TRBJ1-1, with no clear D. Germline V gene sequence: CDR1 LGHNA, CDR2 YNFKEQ. The CDR3 has 16 residues. V was cut by 0 bases and J by 0 bases, with 11 bases left in between. The CDR3, as DNA: TGTGCCAGCAGCCAAGATCTTGGTACGGTGAACACTGAAGCTTTCTTT. Protein sequence: CASSQDLGTVNTEAFF.

This rearrangement joins TRBV6-4 to TRBJ1-6; 9 bases fit TRBD1. CDR1 is MRHNA and CDR2 is SNTAGT in the germline V gene. The CDR3 covers 15 residues. V trimming: 1 base; J trimming: 8 bases; junction bases outside the gene matches: 3. CDR3 nucleotides: TGTGCCAGCAGTGACTTAGACAGGGGGGATTCACCCCTCCACTTT. This codes for CASSDLDRGDSPLHF.

This clone has only a few counts. The chain employs TRBV6-1 and TRBJ2-7, with 13 bases aligning to TRBD2. This CDR3 contains 15 residues. The germline V gene encodes CDR1 MNHNS and CDR2 SASEGT. V lost 6 bases to trimming and J lost 6 bases; unmatched junction nucleotides: 8. CDR3 region: CASSSWTSGSPEQYF. The CDR3 DNA is TGTGCCAGCAGCTCCTGGACTAGCGGGAGTCCCGAGCAGTACTTC.

The genes are TRBV28 and TRBJ2-3; possible D gene TRBD1, 5 bases. CDR1 is MDHEN and CDR2 is SYDVKM in the germline V gene. The CDR3 covers 15 residues. V was pared by 2 bases and J by 4 bases, with 13 bases between. This CDR3 reads CASSLLQGGSDTQYF. The CDR3 coding sequence is TGTGCCAGCAGTTTACTCCAGGGTGGGTCAGATACGCAGTATTTT.

This clone was recorded once. The chain carries TRBV5-1 and TRBJ1-1; D may be TRBD1 (6 bases). Trimming took 7 bases from V and 3 from J, leaving 16 bases between them. Germline CDR1 reads SGHRS; CDR2 reads YFSETQ. This CDR3 is 14 amino acids long. CDR3 DNA sequence: TGCGCCAGCCGTGAACAGGGAGTGGACACTGAAGCTTTCTTT. It codes for CASREQGVDTEAFF.